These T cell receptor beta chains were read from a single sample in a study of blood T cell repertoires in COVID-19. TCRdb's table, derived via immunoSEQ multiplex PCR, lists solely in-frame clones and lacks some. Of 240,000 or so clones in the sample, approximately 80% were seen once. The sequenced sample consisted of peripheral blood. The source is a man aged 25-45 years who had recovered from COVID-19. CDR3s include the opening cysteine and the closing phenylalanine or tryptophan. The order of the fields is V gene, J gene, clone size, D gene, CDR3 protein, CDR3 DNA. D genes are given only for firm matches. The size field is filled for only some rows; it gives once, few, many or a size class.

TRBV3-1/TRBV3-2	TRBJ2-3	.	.	CASSQDPGSDTQYF	TGTGCCAGCAGCCAAGATCCGGGTTCAGATACGCAGTATTTT
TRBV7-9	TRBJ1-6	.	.	CASSGREGRSSYNSPLHF	TGTGCCAGCAGCGGGCGCGAGGGAAGGAGCTCCTATAATTCACCCCTCCACTTT
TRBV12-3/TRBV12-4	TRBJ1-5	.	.	CASSQGRLPQHF	TGTGCCAGCAGCCAGGGCAGACTCCCCCAGCATTTT
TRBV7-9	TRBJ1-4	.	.	CASSLAATTNEKLFF	TGTGCCAGCAGCTTAGCAGCGACAACTAATGAAAAACTGTTTTTT
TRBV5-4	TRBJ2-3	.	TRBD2	CASSFRAGGTDTQYF	TGTGCCAGCAGCTTTCGAGCGGGGGGGACGGATACGCAGTATTTT
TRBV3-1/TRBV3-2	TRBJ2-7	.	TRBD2	CATTSGRDEQYF	TGTGCCACCACTAGCGGGAGGGACGAGCAGTACTTC
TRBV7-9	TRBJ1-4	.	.	CASTVATGSTNEKLFF	TGTGCCAGCACCGTAGCCACCGGATCAACTAATGAAAAACTGTTTTTT
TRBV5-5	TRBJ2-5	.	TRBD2	CASSLFLAGTRGETQYF	TGTGCCAGCAGCTTATTCCTAGCGGGGACCAGGGGGGAGACCCAGTACTTC
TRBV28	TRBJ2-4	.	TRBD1	CASSTPDRDWTKNIQYF	TGTGCCAGCAGTACCCCCGACAGGGATTGGACCAAAAACATTCAGTACTTC
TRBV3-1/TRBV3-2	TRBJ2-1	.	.	CASSLGGRGNEQFF	TGTGCCAGCAGCCTGGGCGGGCGGGGAAATGAGCAGTTCTTC
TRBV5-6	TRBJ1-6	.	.	CASSFSGVNSPLHF	TGTGCCAGCAGCTTTTCGGGTGTGAATTCACCCCTCCACTTT
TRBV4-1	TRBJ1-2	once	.	CASSQVDSTMATAF	TGCGCCAGCAGCCAAGTCGACAGTACTATGGCTACAGCCTTC
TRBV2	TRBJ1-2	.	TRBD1	CASARPKGGNYGYTF	TGTGCCAGCGCGCGGCCCAAAGGGGGCAACTATGGCTACACCTTC
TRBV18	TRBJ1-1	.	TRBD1	CASSPDRGQNTEAFF	TGTGCCAGCTCACCGGACAGGGGGCAGAACACTGAAGCTTTCTTT
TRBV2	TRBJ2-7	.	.	CASSGSYEQYF	TGTGCCAGCAGTGGTAGCTACGAGCAGTACTTC
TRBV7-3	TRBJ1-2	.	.	CASSLGPPSNYGYTF	TGTGCCAGCAGCTTAGGGCCGCCGAGCAACTATGGCTACACCTTC
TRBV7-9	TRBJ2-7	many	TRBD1	CASEDRERYEQYF	TGTGCCAGCGAGGACAGGGAGCGGTACGAGCAGTACTTC
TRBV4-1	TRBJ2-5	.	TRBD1	CASSQGAKETQYF	TGCGCCAGCAGTCAGGGGGCGAAGGAGACCCAGTACTTC
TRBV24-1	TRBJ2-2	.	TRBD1	CATSHGQGVTTGELFF	TGTGCCACCAGCCACGGTCAGGGGGTTACCACCGGGGAGCTGTTTTTT
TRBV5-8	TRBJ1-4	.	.	CASSLGAVTIGEKLFF	TGTGCCAGCAGCCTTGGGGCCGTCACGATTGGGGAAAAACTGTTTTTT
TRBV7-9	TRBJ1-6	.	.	CASSLTAGSTFNSPLHF	TGTGCCAGCAGCTTAACGGCAGGGTCGACATTTAATTCACCCCTCCACTTT
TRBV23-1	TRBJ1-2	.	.	CASSQLTEGYGYTF	TGCGCCAGCAGTCAATTAACCGAGGGTTATGGCTACACCTTC
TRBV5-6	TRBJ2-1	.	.	CASSLGAGSSYNEQFF	TGTGCCAGCAGCTTGGGTGCGGGGAGCTCCTACAATGAGCAGTTCTTC
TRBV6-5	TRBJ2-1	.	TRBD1	CASSNQGVYPHEQFF	TGTGCCAGCAGTAATCAGGGGGTATATCCCCATGAGCAGTTCTTC
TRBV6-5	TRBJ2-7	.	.	CASTSFQVYEQYF	TGTGCCAGCACCTCTTTCCAGGTTTACGAGCAGTACTTC
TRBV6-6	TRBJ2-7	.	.	CASSPVGRVGSEQYF	TGTGCCAGCAGTCCCGTTGGCAGGGTAGGATCCGAGCAGTACTTC
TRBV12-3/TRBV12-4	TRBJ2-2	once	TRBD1	CARSRGSGGELFF	TGTGCCAGAAGCAGGGGGTCTGGCGGGGAGCTGTTTTTT
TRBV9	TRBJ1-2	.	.	CASGTGSGYTF	TGTGCCAGCGGTACAGGCTCGGGCTACACCTTC
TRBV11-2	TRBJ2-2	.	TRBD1	CASSRTGVVGTGELFF	TGTGCCAGCAGCCGTACAGGGGTAGTTGGAACCGGGGAGCTGTTTTTT
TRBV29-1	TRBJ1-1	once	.	CSVDQGSSDRVFRGAEAFF	TGCAGCGTTGACCAGGGTAGTTCGGATCGTGTTTTTCGAGGCGCTGAAGCTTTCTTT
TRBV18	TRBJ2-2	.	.	CASSPRVGGDTGELFF	TGTGCCAGCTCACCAAGGGTCGGAGGAGACACCGGGGAGCTGTTTTTT
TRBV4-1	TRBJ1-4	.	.	CASSQVQVVGEKLFF	TGCGCCAGCAGCCAAGTTCAGGTAGTAGGTGAAAAACTGTTTTTT
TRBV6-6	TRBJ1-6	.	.	CASSSGRTNSPLHF	TGTGCCAGCAGTTCCGGGAGAACTAATTCACCCCTCCACTTT
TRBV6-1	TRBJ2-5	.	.	CASSEAGGTQETQYF	TGTGCCAGCAGTGAAGCAGGCGGAACCCAAGAGACCCAGTACTTC
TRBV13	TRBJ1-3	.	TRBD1	CASSSTGIVSGNTIYF	TGTGCCAGCAGCTCGACAGGGATTGTGTCTGGAAACACCATATATTTT
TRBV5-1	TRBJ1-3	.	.	CASSLGTTGISSGNTIYF	TGCGCCAGCAGCTTGGGGACGACAGGAATTAGCTCTGGAAACACCATATATTTT